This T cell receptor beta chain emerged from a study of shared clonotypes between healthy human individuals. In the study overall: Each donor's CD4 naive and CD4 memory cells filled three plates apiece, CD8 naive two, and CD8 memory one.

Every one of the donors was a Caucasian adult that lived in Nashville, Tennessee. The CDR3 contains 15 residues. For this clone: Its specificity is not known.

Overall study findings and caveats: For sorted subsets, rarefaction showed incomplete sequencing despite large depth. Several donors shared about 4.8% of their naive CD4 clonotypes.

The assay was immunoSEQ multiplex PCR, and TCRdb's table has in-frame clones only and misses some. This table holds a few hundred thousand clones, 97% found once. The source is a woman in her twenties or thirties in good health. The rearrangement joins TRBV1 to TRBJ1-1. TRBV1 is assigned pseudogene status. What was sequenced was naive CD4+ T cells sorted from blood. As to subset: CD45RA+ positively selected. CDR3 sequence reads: CTSSRPGTLNAEAFF. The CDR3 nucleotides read TGCACCAGCAGCCGCCCGGGGACCCTCAATGCTGAAGCTTTCTTT.